These 26 T cell receptor beta chains share one sample of origin, sequenced in a study of T-cell reconstitution after alpha-beta-depleted transplantation in children. TCRbeta library construction was performed incorporating unique molecular identifiers. TCRdb ran MiXCR on the PCR reads and lists one entry per CDR3 protein. This sample carries some 150,000 distinct CDR3 sequences, 7.5% to 9% of them seen once, and the ten largest clones take about a sixth. Sample: PBMCs, mostly from graft donor cells, taken 180 days after TCRalphabeta/CD19-depleted stem cell transplant. Receptors originate from a female patient aged 2-9 years who had a stem cell transplant for congenital amegakaryocytic thrombocytopenia, so the T cells may come from the graft donor.

The chain joins TRBV5-1 to TRBJ2-2, with D perhaps matching TRBD1 (5 bases). The V gene's germline CDR1 is SGHRS and CDR2 YFSETQ. V was shortened by 7 bases and J by 5 bases, with 24 bases between the two germline ends. This CDR3 has 17 amino acids. CDR3 DNA sequence: TGCGCCAGCGACAGTGCCGGATGGGGCGCTGGGACCGGGGAGCTGTTTTTT. It codes for CASDSAGWGAGTGELFF.

There are many counts of this clonotype. The chain has TRBV7-9 and TRBJ2-3; the D call may be TRBD1 or TRBD2 (5 bases each). Germline assignment: CDR1 SEHNR and CDR2 FQNEAQ (reference sequence). The V end lost 7 bases, the J end lost 8 bases, and 25 bases lay between the germline ends. CDR3 length: 16 residues. This CDR3 reads CASTPLGETNVGTQYF. The CDR3 DNA reads as TGTGCCAGCACACCCCTGGGGGAGACGAACGTGGGTACGCAGTATTTT.

The V and J genes are TRBV12-3 or TRBV12-4 and TRBJ2-7, with 13 bases lining up with TRBD2. CDR3 size: 14 residues. V shed 6 bases and J 6 bases; nucleotides not matched to a gene: 5. For the CDR3, the DNA is TGTGCCAGCAGCCGGACTAGCGGGAGAGGCGAGCAGTACTTC. It specifies CASSRTSGRGEQYF.

This clonotype was seen repeatedly, ten times or more. The gene calls are TRBV20-1 and TRBJ2-3; D may be TRBD1 or TRBD2 (5 bases each). The CDR3 sequence is 13 residues long. Germline assignment: CDR1 DFQATT and CDR2 SNEGSKA (reference sequence). V was clipped by 6 bases and J by 1 base, with 11 bases between them. CDR3 amino acids: CSARGPGTDTQYF. Written as DNA, the CDR3 is TGCAGTGCGAGGGGCCCAGGCACAGATACGCAGTATTTT.

This clonotype was seen many times. V gene TRBV13 combines with J gene TRBJ2-7, with a weak D call TRBD2 (5 bases). There are 18 residues in the CDR3. The V end lost 0 bases, the J end lost 5 bases, and 23 bases lay between the germline ends. Per the germline V gene, CDR1 is PRHDT and CDR2 is FYEKMQ (reference sequence). CDR3 nucleotides: TGTGCCAGCAGCTTAGGCCGGCGGTTAGCGCTTTTCGAGGACGAGCAGTACTTC. Protein: CASSLGRRLALFEDEQYF. The variable domain in full, completed from reference TRBV13 and TRBJ2-7, reads AAGVIQSPRHLIKEKRETATLKCYPIPRHDTVYWYQQGPGQDPQFLISFYEKMQSDKGSIPDRFSAQQFSDYHSELNMSSLELGDSALYFCASSLGRRLALFEDEQYFGPGTRLTVT.

V and J are TRBV20-1 and TRBJ2-2, with 7 positions matching TRBD2. The CDR3 has 13 residues. Per the germline V gene, CDR1 is DFQATT and CDR2 is SNEGSKA (reference sequence). J gave up 6 bases and V 3 bases, and 4 bases lay outside the gene matches. In nucleotides, the CDR3 is TGCAGTGCTAGTCCCGGGAGGCCCGGGGAGCTGTTTTTT. It codes for CSASPGRPGELFF.

This clonotype was counted ten times or more. The chain carries TRBV7-9 and TRBJ2-1; the D call may be TRBD1 or TRBD2 (6 bases each). Germline V CDR1 and CDR2: SEHNR, FQNEAQ (reference sequence). This CDR3 contains 17 residues. V lost 5 bases, J lost 7 bases, and 24 bases lay in between. The CDR3, as DNA: TGTGCCAGCAGCGATACCGGGGGAAAGACAGGTTCAAATGAGCAGTTCTTC. Its translation is CASSDTGGKTGSNEQFF.

The chain is built from TRBV7-9 and TRBJ2-1; TRBD1 matches at 7 bases. The CDR3 is 16 residues long. The junction had 3 bases not matched to a gene; V was cut back by 1 base and J by 0 bases. Germline values: CDR1 SEHNR, CDR2 FQNEAQ (reference sequence). Here the CDR3 reads CASSLEDRFSYNEQFF. CDR3 in DNA: TGTGCCAGCAGCTTAGAGGACAGGTTCTCCTACAATGAGCAGTTCTTC. The whole variable domain, remainder taken from reference TRBV7-9 and TRBJ2-1, is DTGVSQNPRHKITKRGQNVTFRCDPISEHNRLYWYRQTLGQGPEFLTYFQNEAQLEKSRLLSDRFSAERPKGSFSTLEIQRTEQGDSAMYLCASSLEDRFSYNEQFFGPGTRLTVL.

This clonotype showed up many times. The V gene is TRBV20-1, the J gene TRBJ2-7; perhaps TRBD1 as D (6 bases). Germline CDR1 is DFQATT and CDR2 is SNEGSKA (reference sequence). Trimming removed 5 bases from V and 7 bases from J, with 21 bases in between. CDR3 length: 14 amino acids. Here the CDR3 DNA reads TGCAGTGCTTCCGGGACAACCCTGTATGTAGAGCAGTACTTC. It is translated as CSASGTTLYVEQYF.

This sequence joins TRBV5-6 and TRBJ1-5; 11 nucleotides agree with TRBD1. The trim removed 2 bases at V and 10 bases at J, leaving 5 bases unmatched. Germline V gives CDR1 SGHDT, CDR2 YYEEEE. The CDR3 totals 14 residues. The CDR3 region has the DNA TGTGCCAGCAGCTTCGGACAGGGGGCGAGCCCCCAGCATTTT. Its translation: CASSFGQGASPQHF.

The table lists this clonotype with many counts. The chain employs TRBV6-2 or TRBV6-3 and TRBJ2-4; no clear D. The CDR3 is made up of 13 amino acids. Germline V gene sequence: CDR1 MNHEY, CDR2 SVGEGT. V lost 8 bases and J lost 6, with 14 bases in between. CDR3: CASGQFVGNIQYF. In DNA, the CDR3 is TGTGCCAGCGGCCAATTCGTTGGAAACATTCAGTACTTC.

This clonotype was seen repeatedly, ten times or more. This rearrangement joins TRBV20-1 to TRBJ2-3; TRBD1 matches 7 bases. Germline V gene sequence: CDR1 DFQATT, CDR2 SNEGSKA (reference sequence). The V gene end was trimmed by 1 base and the J gene end by 2 bases; junction bases not matched to a gene: 3. CDR3 size: 14 residues. CDR3 protein: CSARADRSTDTQYF. The CDR3 coding sequence is TGCAGTGCTAGAGCGGACAGGTCCACAGATACGCAGTATTTT.

This clonotype turned up a few times. The chain carries TRBV20-1 and TRBJ2-5; 11 nucleotides line up with TRBD1. After removal of 4 bases from V and 5 bases from J, the junction contained 6 bases not matched to a gene. CDR3 length: 14 residues. Germline lookup yields CDR1 DFQATT and CDR2 SNEGSKA (reference sequence). The CDR3, as DNA: TGCAGTGCTACGGACAGGGGGCCGTATGAGACCCAGTACTTC. It specifies CSATDRGPYETQYF.

This clonotype was recorded many times. The chain couples TRBV12-3 or TRBV12-4 to TRBJ1-5; TRBD1 is a possible D gene (6 bases). The CDR3 sequence is 13 residues long. The V end was cut by 3 bases, the J end by 4 bases, with 7 bases between. This chain's CDR3 is CASSLQGNQPQHF. The CDR3, as DNA: TGTGCCAGCAGTTTGCAGGGGAATCAGCCCCAGCATTTT.

This clonotype came up a few times. The V call is TRBV12-3 or TRBV12-4, the J call TRBJ2-2; no reliable D call. Trimming took off 3 bases at V and 7 bases at J, with 6 bases between the two ends. The CDR3 runs to 12 residues. The CDR3 DNA reads as TGTGCCAGCAGTTTTCCTGGCGGGGAGCTGTTTTTT. It yields the protein CASSFPGGELFF.

This clonotype has at least ten counts. The CDR3 spells CATSRERTGGYEQYF. In nucleotides, the CDR3 is TGTGCCACCAGCAGAGAAAGGACGGGGGGATACGAGCAGTACTTC. V and J are TRBV15 and TRBJ2-7; 7 bases fit TRBD2. Germline CDR1 LNHNV, CDR2 YYDKDF (reference sequence). This CDR3 region has 15 residues. With V trimmed by 0 bases and J by 4 bases, 6 bases remained unmatched.

The sample holds many counts of this clonotype. The chain couples TRBV14 to TRBJ1-1; D gene uncertain. The CDR3 is 13 amino acids. Deletions cut 1 base from V and 5 bases from J, with 8 bases between. The germline V gene encodes CDR1 SGHDN and CDR2 FVKESK. The CDR3 region has the DNA TGTGCCAGCAGCCAAGCGGAAAGGACTGAAGCTTTCTTT. It is translated as CASSQAERTEAFF.

This clonotype has more than one count but fewer than ten. The chain has TRBV6-1 and TRBJ1-1; possible D gene TRBD1, 5 bases. CDR1 is MNHNS, CDR2 SASEGT, per germline. The CDR3 consists of 15 residues. Trimming cost V 6 bases and J 1 base, with 15 bases left between them. The CDR3 protein is CASRSPGPQNTEAFF. The CDR3 coding sequence is TGTGCCAGCAGAAGCCCGGGACCTCAGAACACTGAAGCTTTCTTT.

This clonotype showed up many times. The V and J genes are TRBV6-5 and TRBJ1-1; no firm D call. CDR3 length: 14 amino acids. The germline gives CDR1 MNHEY, CDR2 SVGAGI. V lost 0 bases to trimming and J lost 11 bases, with 16 bases between them. The CDR3: CASSYSTDGKSAFF. CDR3 in DNA: TGTGCCAGCAGTTACTCCACAGACGGAAAATCTGCTTTCTTT.

In this sample, this clonotype turned up a few times. This rearrangement joins TRBV20-1 to TRBJ1-6; 9 bases agree with TRBD1. J lost 7 bases, V lost 3 bases, and 1 base had no gene match. The germline V gene has CDR1 DFQATT and CDR2 SNEGSKA (reference sequence). The CDR3 consists of 13 residues. The DNA for the CDR3 is TGCAGTGCTAGGGACAGGGGAAATTCACCCCTCCACTTT. Its translation: CSARDRGNSPLHF.

This clonotype has ten or more counts. The J gene is TRBJ2-2, the V gene TRBV5-5, with TRBD1 identical over 7 bases. This CDR3 comprises 14 residues. Germline CDR1 SGHKS, CDR2 YYEKEE (reference sequence). The V gene end was trimmed by 4 bases and the J gene end by 3 bases; junction bases not matched to a gene: 3. The CDR3 DNA sequence: TGTGCCAGCAGCGTGGGACAGCACACCGGGGAGCTGTTTTTT. This codes for CASSVGQHTGELFF.

This clonotype was found many times. This chain links TRBV7-9 with TRBJ2-5; either TRBD1 or TRBD2 may fit D (5 bases each). The CDR3 totals 14 residues. V gave up 5 bases and J gave up 5 bases, with 15 bases separating them. The germline V gene has CDR1 SEHNR and CDR2 FQNEAQ (reference sequence). The CDR3 sequence: CASSMGTAVETQYF. In DNA, the CDR3 is TGTGCCAGCAGCATGGGGACCGCGGTGGAGACCCAGTACTTC. Filled out from reference TRBV7-9 and TRBJ2-5, the complete variable domain reads DTGVSQNPRHKITKRGQNVTFRCDPISEHNRLYWYRQTLGQGPEFLTYFQNEAQLEKSRLLSDRFSAERPKGSFSTLEIQRTEQGDSAMYLCASSMGTAVETQYFGPGTRLLVL.

This clonotype was seen only a few times. The chain has TRBV5-4 and TRBJ2-3, with 9 bases that match TRBD1. V trimming: 3 bases; J trimming: 5 bases; junction bases outside the gene matches: 16. There are 18 residues in the CDR3. The germline CDR1 and CDR2 sequences are SGHNT and YYREEE (reference sequence). CDR3: CASSSVASPGQGIDTQYF. The CDR3 DNA sequence: TGTGCCAGCAGCTCGGTTGCGTCTCCGGGACAGGGAATAGATACGCAGTATTTT. The full variable domain, completed using reference TRBV5-4 and TRBJ2-3, is ETGVTQSPTHLIKTRGQQVTLRCSSQSGHNTVSWYQQALGQGPQFIFQYYREEENGRGNFPPRFSGLQFPNYSSELNVNALELDDSALYLCASSSVASPGQGIDTQYFGPGTRLTVL.

This chain joins TRBV11-2 and TRBJ2-4, with D possibly TRBD1 on 6 matching bases. Trimming shortened V by 6 bases and J by 4 bases, and 13 bases separated the two germline ends. This CDR3 has 14 residues. In germline, CDR1 is SGHAT, CDR2 FQNNGV. In DNA form, the CDR3 reads TGTGCCAGCAGTCCCAACCAGGGGAAAAACATTCAGTACTTC. This encodes CASSPNQGKNIQYF. The variable domain in full, completed from reference TRBV11-2 and TRBJ2-4, reads EAGVAQSPRYKIIEKRQSVAFWCNPISGHATLYWYQQILGQGPKLLIQFQNNGVVDDSQLPKDRFSAERLKGVDSTLKIQPAKLEDSAVYLCASSPNQGKNIQYFGAGTRLSVL.

The table lists this clonotype with many counts. This sequence joins TRBV20-1 and TRBJ2-7; a weak D match, TRBD2 (6 bases). The V gene lost 7 bases and the J gene lost 2 bases, with 9 bases spanning the gap. Looked up from germline, CDR1 is DFQATT and CDR2 is SNEGSKA (reference sequence). This CDR3 spans 11 amino acids. CDR3 region: CSVRLAYEQYF. The CDR3 DNA sequence: TGCAGTGTGCGACTAGCCTACGAGCAGTACTTC.

This clonotype was detected ten times or more. V gene TRBV20-1 combines with J gene TRBJ1-1; D gene uncertain. Germline-derived CDR1 and CDR2 are DFQATT and SNEGSKA (reference sequence). The length of the CDR3 is 13 residues. With 0 bases removed from V and 6 bases from J, the gap between germline ends came to 11 bases. The CDR3, as DNA: TGCAGTGCTAGAGATTGGGGAGATGCTGAAGCTTTCTTT. Amino acids: CSARDWGDAEAFF.